A selection of T cell receptor beta chains follows, all from one sample in a study of blood T cell repertoires in COVID-19. Repertoires were generated with immunoSEQ multiplex PCR, while TCRdb's copy carries only in-frame clones and drops some. The data show fewer than 150,000 clones, about 88% seen once. Input material: peripheral blood. Receptors were obtained from a woman aged 70-85 years who had recovered from COVID-19. Each CDR3 is given with its conserved first and last residue. D genes are given only for firm matches. Where a row states a size, it is once, few, many or the class of an expanded clone; other rows omit it.

>.|TRBJ1-5|.|TRBV27
TGTGCCAGCGGACGCGGGGGGCCCCAGCATTTT
CASGRGGPQHF
>TRBD1|TRBJ1-6|.|TRBV2
TGTGCCAGCAGTGTAGGGGGCCGACCCGGGGCCCACTTT
CASSVGGRPGAHF
>TRBD2|TRBJ2-1|once|TRBV29-1
TGCAGCGGTCGACTAGCGGGAGGGCCCAATGAGCAGTTCTTC
CSGRLAGGPNEQFF
>TRBD2|TRBJ2-7|.|TRBV28
TGTGCCAGCAGCTTACCCGGGACTAGCGGGGGTAGCCGCCCTCTTTACGAGCAGTACTTC
CASSLPGTSGGSRPLYEQYF
>TRBD1|TRBJ2-5|.|TRBV10-3
TGTGCCATCAGCAGGGGAGGACAGGGGGCTGGGGAGACCCAGTACTTC
CAISRGGQGAGETQYF
>TRBD1|TRBJ1-5|.|TRBV6-5
TGTGCCAGCAGACCAGACAGGGTGGTTTGGCCCCAGCATTTT
CASRPDRVVWPQHF
>TRBD2|TRBJ2-1|.|TRBV18
TGTGCCAGCTCACCACCTTCTCTAGCGGCCCTCTACAATGAGCAGTTCTTC
CASSPPSLAALYNEQFF
>.|TRBJ2-3|.|TRBV6-5
TGTGCCAGCAACCGCAGGGAAGGGGGCACAGATACGCAGTATTTT
CASNRREGGTDTQYF
>.|TRBJ2-7|.|TRBV4-3
TGCGCCAGCAGCCAAGATCGTCAGGGAGGCGACGAGCAGTACTTC
CASSQDRQGGDEQYF
>.|TRBJ1-4|.|TRBV6-5
TGTGCCAGCAGGCGCCAGGGTTTTAATGAAAAACTGTTTTTT
CASRRQGFNEKLFF
>.|TRBJ2-7|.|TRBV20-1
TGCAGTGCTAGTCCCCGCCAGCGGCCCTACGAGCAGTACTTC
CSASPRQRPYEQYF
>TRBD1|TRBJ2-3|.|TRBV24-1
TGTGCCACCAGTGGAGGGACAGGGGGCACAGATACGCAGTATTTT
CATSGGTGGTDTQYF
>.|TRBJ2-3|.|TRBV29-1
TGCAGCGTGGCCCCGCAGCGGCCCACAGATACGCAGTATTTT
CSVAPQRPTDTQYF
>.|TRBJ1-6|.|TRBV18
TGTGCCAGCTCACCATCAGGGGTCGTTTCACCCCTCCACTTT
CASSPSGVVSPLHF
>TRBD1|TRBJ1-1|.|TRBV19
TGTGCCAGTAGTCCCGGCACCGGGACAGAGAACACTGAAGCTTTCTTT
CASSPGTGTENTEAFF
>TRBD2|TRBJ2-1|.|TRBV6-5
TGTGCCAGCAGTCGGGGGGTTTCCTACAATGAGCAGTTCTTC
CASSRGVSYNEQFF
>.|TRBJ1-4|.|TRBV19
TGTGCCAGTAGTCCCAGACAGACCCATAATGAAAAACTGTTTTTT
CASSPRQTHNEKLFF
>.|TRBJ1-1|once|TRBV27
TGTGCCAGCAGTCCCAACACAGGCCTGAACACTGAAGCTTTCTTT
CASSPNTGLNTEAFF
>TRBD2|TRBJ2-7|.|TRBV10-3
TGTGCCATCCGAGCAGGGACGGCTAGCGGGAGGCCCTACGAGCAGTACTTC
CAIRAGTASGRPYEQYF
>.|TRBJ2-7|.|TRBV7-2
TGTGCCAGCAGCCGTCCGGGGTTGCAGTACGAGCAGTACTTC
CASSRPGLQYEQYF
>.|TRBJ2-2|few|TRBV24-1
TGTGCCACCAGCGACAGCGTAGTGAACACCGGGGAGCTGTTTTTT
CATSDSVVNTGELFF
>TRBD1|TRBJ1-4|.|TRBV5-4
TGTGCCAGCAGTTCGGGACAGCAAGGTGAAAAACTGTTTTTT
CASSSGQQGEKLFF
>TRBD1|TRBJ1-1|.|TRBV2
TGTGCCAGCAGTGAAGCGCTGCCAGGGGGAGCTTTCTTT
CASSEALPGGAFF
>TRBD2|TRBJ2-1|.|TRBV5-1
TGCGCCAGCAGCCTCGTTCTAGCGGGTCACAATGAGCAGTTCTTC
CASSLVLAGHNEQFF
>.|TRBJ2-7|.|TRBV7-7
TGTGCCAGCAGCCACCGGGGCACAGGGCTCCACTACGAGCAGTACTTC
CASSHRGTGLHYEQYF
>TRBD1|TRBJ2-3|.|TRBV7-9
TGTGCCACACCGGGACAGGACACAGATACGCAGTATTTT
CATPGQDTDTQYF
>.|TRBJ2-7|.|TRBV9
TGTGCCAGCAGCGTAGGGGGGCCTACCTACGAGCAGTACTTC
CASSVGGPTYEQYF
>.|TRBJ1-1|.|TRBV2
TGTGCCAGCAGTGAGCGTTCGAGGGTGGGGTCCGGAGACACTGAAGCTTTCTTT
CASSERSRVGSGDTEAFF
>.|TRBJ1-6|.|TRBV11-2
TGTGCCAGCAGCTCCAGGGACTTAGAATATAATTCACCCCTCCACTTT
CASSSRDLEYNSPLHF
>TRBD2|TRBJ2-7|.|TRBV5-5
TGTGCCAGCAGCTTGGGACTAGCGCCGCTCTACGAGCAGTACTTC
CASSLGLAPLYEQYF
>.|TRBJ1-5|.|TRBV6-5
TGTGCCAGCAGTTACTCGCGGGGTGCTCAGCCCCAGCATTTT
CASSYSRGAQPQHF
>TRBD2|TRBJ2-5|.|TRBV27
TGTGCCAGCAGTTTATCCGCCACGGGGGGCCAAGAGACCCAGTACTTC
CASSLSATGGQETQYF
>TRBD2|TRBJ2-1|.|TRBV20-1
TGCAGTGCTAGTATAAGCGGGAGGACGTACAATGAGCAGTTCTTC
CSASISGRTYNEQFF
>TRBD2|TRBJ2-2|.|TRBV19
TGTGCCGCCCGGCGGGGACTAAGAACCGGGGAGCTGTTTTTT
CAARRGLRTGELFF
>TRBD2|TRBJ2-3|.|TRBV6-2/TRBV6-3
TGTGCCAGCACCCCACGGGCGGGAGGCACAGATACGCAGTATTTT
CASTPRAGGTDTQYF
>.|TRBJ1-1|.|TRBV5-1
TGCGCCAGCAGCACCGCGACAGATTTAAACACTGAAGCTTTCTTT
CASSTATDLNTEAFF
>TRBD1|TRBJ2-7|.|TRBV7-2
TGTGCCAGCAGCTCCCGACAGGGAAGTTGGGGAAGGGGGGAGCAGTACTTC
CASSSRQGSWGRGEQYF
>TRBD1|TRBJ2-2|.|TRBV29-1
TGCAGCGTTGAAGATTCCAACAGGGGGCTAGGGTCCGGGGAGCTGTTTTTT
CSVEDSNRGLGSGELFF
>.|TRBJ1-1|.|TRBV7-9
TGTGCCAGCACTCGGGGGGAAAACACTGAAGCTTTCTTT
CASTRGENTEAFF
>TRBD2|TRBJ2-1|.|TRBV30
TGTGCCTGTACCGGACGGAAGGGCAGCGGGAGGACGAATGAGCAGTTCTTC
CACTGRKGSGRTNEQFF